Detailed here is one TCR beta chain. It lacks a known antigen. Base quality data are lacking; no much larger clone is found one base away. The time point label on this specimen signifies: baseline before first vaccination. The vaccinee samples were drawn from two UK trials, COV001 and COV002, one of which was a single-blind randomized controlled phase 2/3 trial testing AZD1222 (ChAdOx1 nCoV-19) in healthy adults. Trial participant PBMC samples were collected at day 0 and day 28 after the second dose for TCRbeta chain sequencing. CDR1 SEHNR and CDR2 FQNEAQ are derived from the germline V gene (reference sequence). V and J are truncated by 4 bases and 4 bases respectively, leaving an intervening sequence of 17 bases. The CDR3 spans 15 residues, from the cysteine through the phenylalanine. Solely the CDR3 DNA is kept, with 45 bases framed from the first base. The data were obtained in a study of T cell responses to AZD1222 COVID-19 vaccine (dated by TCRdb to the early 2020s). With respect to the entire study: AZD1222 recipients whose second dose came at about 4 weeks and those whose second dose came at about 12 weeks were combined into one group, since spike-specific TCR depth and breadth did not differ between the two schedules. A total of approximately 230 trial participants underwent TCR sequencing, of whom 200 to 220 received two doses of AZD1222 and about 25 received two doses of the MenACWY control vaccine. Trial participants were enrolled by age into subgroups of 18-55, 56-69 and 70-plus years, and 148, 28 and 57 TCR-sequenced participants, respectively, were included in these subgroups. What the study reported, not specific to this receptor: In the small 56-69-year group, the increase in depth fell short of significance, most likely because of low power. Because no day 14 peak-response samples were available, the repertoires could be characterized only after the peak T cell response. Vaccine-associated CD4 TCRs spanned the whole spike protein, with dominant responses in regions 160-218 and 743-854. Participants were mostly white British and included more females than males, and it was suggested by the authors that clonal diversity may have been underestimated. Nearly half of unique spike-specific TCRs reportedly recognized epitopes outside regions mutated in the B.1.351 and B.1.1.7 variants. After two AZD1222 doses, spike-specific TCR breadth and depth were significantly higher than at day 0 and than in MenACWY recipients. Conclusions about previously exposed vaccinees are limited because only six or seven AZD1222 recipients were SARS-CoV-2 seropositive at baseline.

The CDR3 regions of human TCRbeta chains were subjected to immunosequencing. Per the source publication's procedure: TCRs in the repertoires were matched against a reference library of SARS-CoV-2-specific TCRs that had been generated with the MIRA antigen-specificity platform. Breadth was defined as the fraction of unique TCRs that were SARS-CoV-2-associated, and depth was defined as the fraction of total T cells that were SARS-CoV-2-associated. Using the MIRA data, each spike-specific TCR was assigned both to the spike region to which the TCR was reactive and to a CD4 or CD8 class. Log10-transformed breadth and depth values were compared by one-way ANOVA with Sidak's multiple comparisons tests. TCRdb carries this immuneACCESS record with in-frame sequences only. Its versions omit some clonotypes, under half of them owing to an unresolved V gene in the studies checked, with the rest unexplained. That table is the source of V, J and clone size, and D and trimming were worked out from the DNA. The sample data list under 140,000 clones, and about 90% of these were observed just once. The top ten clones comprise 3.2% of the sample.

This sequence originates from an adult in good health. The source was peripheral blood, collected on day 0 of AZD1222 vaccination. The V gene is TRBV7-9 and the J gene is TRBJ2-7; the D gene is possibly TRBD1 or TRBD2, with 7 bases matching each. In nucleotide form, the sequence is TGTGCCAGCAGCTCGGGAGGAGACAGGGTGTACGAGCAGTACTTC. This encodes CASSSGGDRVYEQYF.